This TCR beta chain was recovered during a study of T-cell reconstitution after alpha-beta-depleted transplantation in children (TCRdb year 2016). With respect to the entire study: Using TCR repertoire profiling, the study followed T-cell immune reconstitution in a quantitative way in children after TCRalphabeta/CD19-depleted allogeneic hematopoietic cell transplantation. General findings and caveats noted by the study authors: The apparently early alphabetaT-cell count recovery about two months after transplant was reportedly dependent on only several hundred rapidly expanded clones derived from non-depleted graft cells. In some patients, the high TCRbeta diversity seen at day 60 was put down to recipient T cells and intrathymic progenitors that had survived conditioning. Over the following months the frequencies of hyperexpanded clones went down, and after one year T-cell counts and TCRbeta diversity were mostly credited to newly produced T cells.

This clonotype has only a few counts. Its antigen is unknown. No base-level quality is on record; no much larger clone is a single base apart. The CDR3, cysteine through phenylalanine, is 15 amino acids long. The kept DNA is CDR3 alone, 45 bases in frame from the first base. Compared with germline, V lacks 4 bases and J lacks 8 bases; bases without a gene match: 11. From the germline V gene, CDR1 is LGHNA and CDR2 is YNFKEQ. In light of the paper, this sample's treatment or condition label describes: allogeneic hematopoietic cell transplantation with graft depleted of TCRalphabeta T cells and CD19 B cells. The children who served as transplant recipients had been given grafts of TCRalphabeta/CD19-depleted allogeneic hematopoietic cells. Library preparation used PCR. For sequencing, an Illumina HiSeq 2500 was employed. Molecular barcoding was employed in the preparation of TCR libraries, with unique molecular identifiers being used to normalize TCRbeta repertoire quantification. Using fastp trimming at Q25 and MiXCR clonotype assembly, TCRdb reanalyzed the public sequencing data and kept in-frame beta chains. Rows merge per CDR3 protein into single entries with the most common DNA and genes. Here the sample has approximately 980,000 distinct CDR3 sequences; roughly 29% occur a single time. The ten largest clones add up to roughly 31% of the sample.

The TCR originated in a boy less than two years old who had a stem cell transplant for SCID, so the T cells may come from the graft donor. The chain joins TRBV4-2 to TRBJ1-2; a stretch of 9 junction bases matches TRBD1. Sequenced material: PBMCs, mostly from graft donor cells, taken 360 days after TCRalphabeta/CD19-depleted stem cell transplant. At the DNA level, the sequence is TGTGCCAGCAGCCTACGGCCGGGACAGGGAAGCGGCTACACCTTC. This gives the protein CASSLRPGQGSGYTF.